Listed below are T cell receptor beta chains from one sample, sequenced in a study of cytomegalovirus exposure and HLA in healthy donors. Produced via immunoSEQ multiplex PCR; TCRdb's table is partial and in-frame only. The table lists 130,000 or so clones, 80% to 90% of them singletons. What was sequenced was PBMCs. Every receptor here comes from a woman aged 30 to 39 in good health and CMV-seropositive. The CDR3 runs from the conserved cysteine through the conserved F or W. D genes are given only for firm matches. Expanded clones get a size class; other rows say once, few or many, or leave the size out.

clone size	V gene	J gene	D gene	CDR3 protein	CDR3 DNA
-	TRBV28	TRBJ2-7	-	CASSVRREQYF	TGTGCCAGCAGTGTGAGGAGGGAGCAGTACTTC
-	TRBV27	TRBJ2-2	TRBD2	CASRPSAGGPSGELFF	TGTGCCAGCAGACCTTCAGCGGGGGGGCCTTCCGGGGAGCTGTTTTTT
-	TRBV5-6	TRBJ1-5	TRBD1	CASSLGGPQQPQHF	TGTGCCAGCAGCTTAGGGGGCCCCCAACAGCCCCAGCATTTT
-	TRBV2	TRBJ2-5	TRBD2	CASSEVGAAGGLLSETQYF	TGTGCCAGCAGTGAAGTCGGGGCGGCGGGGGGGCTCTTGTCGGAGACCCAGTACTTC
-	TRBV4-1	TRBJ2-7	TRBD1	CASSFSGQGIHEQYF	TGCGCCAGCAGCTTCTCGGGACAGGGGATCCACGAGCAGTACTTC
once	TRBV2	TRBJ1-5	TRBD1	CASSGQEGYSNQPQHF	TGTGCCAGCAGCGGACAGGAAGGGTATAGCAATCAGCCCCAGCATTTT
-	TRBV2	TRBJ2-2	-	CASSVPTGGLSEAGELFF	TGTGCCAGCAGTGTACCAACTGGGGGCCTTTCGGAAGCCGGGGAGCTGTTTTTT
few	TRBV5-1	TRBJ1-6	TRBD1	CASSFEQGTPLHF	TGCGCCAGCAGCTTCGAACAGGGGACACCCCTCCACTTT
-	TRBV6-1	TRBJ2-5	TRBD2	CASKGRVRVETQYF	TGTGCCAGCAAGGGGAGGGTCCGTGTGGAGACCCAGTACTTC
-	TRBV7-9	TRBJ1-4	-	CASLSSNEKLFF	TGTGCCAGCTTGTCGTCTAATGAAAAACTGTTTTTT
once	TRBV5-1	TRBJ2-7	TRBD2	CASSLAGGPRVPEQYF	TGCGCCAGCAGCTTAGCGGGAGGGCCAAGAGTCCCCGAGCAGTACTTC
-	TRBV11-3	TRBJ2-3	TRBD2	CASSSGLAGVTDTQYF	TGTGCCAGCAGCTCCGGACTAGCGGGAGTCACAGATACGCAGTATTTT
-	TRBV27	TRBJ2-7	-	CASRDPGHLYEQYF	TGTGCCAGCAGGGACCCGGGACATCTATACGAGCAGTACTTC
-	TRBV10-2	TRBJ2-3	TRBD1	CASILDRVDTDTQYF	TGCGCCAGCATCCTGGACAGGGTAGACACAGATACGCAGTATTTT
few	TRBV2	TRBJ2-7	-	CASMPSWSYEQYF	TGTGCCAGCATGCCTAGCTGGTCCTACGAGCAGTACTTC
-	TRBV5-4	TRBJ2-2	TRBD2	CASSLALGEGNTGELFF	TGTGCCAGCAGCTTGGCCTTGGGGGAGGGGAACACCGGGGAGCTGTTTTTT
-	TRBV28	TRBJ2-3	-	CASSLPGGTDTQYF	TGTGCCAGCAGTTTGCCGGGGGGCACAGATACGCAGTATTTT
-	TRBV25-1	TRBJ2-1	TRBD2	CASSEGGTRGLGEQFF	TGTGCCAGCAGTGAGGGTGGGACTAGGGGCCTCGGTGAGCAGTTCTTC
-	TRBV6-5	TRBJ1-5	TRBD1	CASSQDRGRNQPQHF	TGTGCCAGCAGCCAAGACAGGGGGCGGAATCAGCCCCAGCATTTT
-	TRBV7-8	TRBJ2-7	TRBD1	CASSSGQGWGQGEQYF	TGTGCCAGCAGCTCGGGACAGGGCTGGGGACAGGGAGAGCAGTACTTC
-	TRBV28	TRBJ2-2	-	CASGQFTGELFF	TGTGCCAGTGGACAGTTCACCGGGGAGCTGTTTTTT
-	TRBV2	TRBJ2-3	TRBD2	CASTLAGGPPDTQYF	TGTGCCAGCACACTAGCGGGGGGGCCCCCAGATACGCAGTATTTT
-	TRBV2	TRBJ2-2	TRBD1	CASSTRRDRGGAGELFF	TGTGCCAGCAGTACTCGGAGAGACAGGGGCGGGGCCGGGGAGCTGTTTTTT
-	TRBV5-6	TRBJ2-1	-	CASSPVSQALDEQFF	TGTGCCAGCAGCCCAGTTTCCCAGGCTTTGGATGAGCAGTTCTTC
-	TRBV5-1	TRBJ2-3	TRBD2	CASSLVVAGGMDTQYF	TGCGCCAGCAGCTTGGTCGTAGCGGGAGGAATGGATACGCAGTATTTT
-	TRBV25-1	TRBJ1-1	TRBD1	CASSDPRQGAAEAFF	TGTGCCAGCAGTGACCCACGCCAGGGGGCCGCTGAAGCTTTCTTT
-	TRBV5-1	TRBJ2-3	-	CASSLDTITDTQYF	TGCGCCAGCAGCTTGGATACAATCACAGATACGCAGTATTTT
-	TRBV14	TRBJ2-3	TRBD1	CASSPGGVTDTQYF	TGTGCCAGCAGCCCAGGGGGCGTAACAGATACGCAGTATTTT
-	TRBV28	TRBJ2-7	TRBD1	CASSQSGTGGYEQYF	TGTGCCAGCAGTCAATCTGGGACAGGGGGCTACGAGCAGTACTTC
-	TRBV2	TRBJ2-5	-	CASSDDRSVETQYF	TGTGCCAGCAGTGACGACAGGTCTGTTGAGACCCAGTACTTC
-	TRBV5-1	TRBJ2-1	TRBD1	CASSRQGADEQFF	TGCGCCAGCAGCAGACAGGGGGCTGATGAGCAGTTCTTC
-	TRBV4-1	TRBJ2-1	-	CASSQYGVEQFF	TGCGCCAGCAGCCAATACGGGGTTGAGCAGTTCTTC
-	TRBV7-9	TRBJ2-3	-	CASSPVVPPTDTQYF	TGTGCCAGCAGTCCAGTGGTCCCCCCCACAGATACGCAGTATTTT
-	TRBV4-1	TRBJ2-1	TRBD2	CASSPLAGPYNEQFF	TGCGCCAGCAGCCCTCTAGCGGGTCCCTACAATGAGCAGTTCTTC
-	TRBV18	TRBJ2-1	TRBD2	CASSRDRGGLNNEQFF	TGTGCCAGCTCACGCGACCGGGGGGGCCTTAACAATGAGCAGTTCTTC
-	TRBV7-9	TRBJ1-3	-	CASSHPRQGGNTIYF	TGTGCCAGCAGCCATCCCCGGCAGGGTGGAAACACCATATATTTT
-	TRBV6-5	TRBJ2-5	-	CASSPRGGGETQYF	TGTGCCAGCAGTCCCCGGGGAGGCGGGGAGACCCAGTACTTC
-	TRBV10-2	TRBJ2-3	TRBD2	CASSYTGGAGDTQYF	TGCGCCAGCAGTTATACCGGGGGGGCAGGAGATACGCAGTATTTT
-	TRBV7-2	TRBJ2-3	TRBD2	CASSGGSGGLSTDTQYF	TGTGCCAGCAGCGGAGGCTCGGGGGGGCTTAGCACAGATACGCAGTATTTT
-	TRBV4-1	TRBJ2-7	TRBD1	CASSPTRVQGAGEQYF	TGCGCCAGCAGCCCAACAAGGGTACAGGGGGCGGGCGAGCAGTACTTC